The clone carrying this T cell receptor (beta chain) was picked up a small number of times. Sequencing was performed with immunoSEQ multiplex PCR; in TCRdb, only in-frame clones are kept and a portion is missing. The sample has a few thousand clones, around 79% seen once. This entry comes from a study of immune cell composition in non-small cell lung cancer. V shed 4 bases and J shed 2 bases, with 15 bases lying between them. CDR3 length: 15 residues. Germline loops: CDR1 MGHRA, CDR2 YSYEKL. The normal lung sample lay at least 3 cm, and maximally far, from the tumour. The sequence derives from a human donor with non-small cell lung cancer. Sequenced sample: non-adjacent lung tissue. The chain combines TRBV4-1 with TRBJ2-7, with D unresolved. CDR3: CASSPTLAAPYEQYF. CDR3 nucleotide sequence: TGCGCCAGCAGCCCGACTCTCGCGGCCCCCTACGAGCAGTACTTC.